This T cell receptor (beta chain) was sequenced during a study of CD8+ T cells in alopecia areata. This clone was recorded a few times. The gene names here belong to mouse. The sequenced fragment ends 4 residues before the CDR3 boundary, so the rest is inferred from the germline J gene. The CDR3 runs to 12 residues. Per the germline V gene, CDR1 is NSQYPW and CDR2 is LRSPGD (reference sequence). Reverse transcribed after extraction, RNA yielded cDNA as the sequencing template. Sequencing was performed with immunoSEQ multiplex PCR; in TCRdb, only in-frame clones are kept and a portion is missing. The sample contains around 290,000 clones, none of them singletons. After pooling, cutaneous lymph node cells were sorted with CD4, CD8alpha, NKG2D, NKG2ACE and other markers.

The clonotype comes from a C3H/HeJ mouse with alopecia areata. For this mouse line, the MHC haplotype is H2-k. The sequencing input was CD4+ T cells sorted from a lymph node. The V and J genes are TRBV1 and TRBJ1-2, with a tentative D call TRBD1 (5 bases). The CDR3 is CTCSAEGDDYTF. The DNA read from the CDR3 is TGCACCTGCAGTGCAGAAGGGGAC.